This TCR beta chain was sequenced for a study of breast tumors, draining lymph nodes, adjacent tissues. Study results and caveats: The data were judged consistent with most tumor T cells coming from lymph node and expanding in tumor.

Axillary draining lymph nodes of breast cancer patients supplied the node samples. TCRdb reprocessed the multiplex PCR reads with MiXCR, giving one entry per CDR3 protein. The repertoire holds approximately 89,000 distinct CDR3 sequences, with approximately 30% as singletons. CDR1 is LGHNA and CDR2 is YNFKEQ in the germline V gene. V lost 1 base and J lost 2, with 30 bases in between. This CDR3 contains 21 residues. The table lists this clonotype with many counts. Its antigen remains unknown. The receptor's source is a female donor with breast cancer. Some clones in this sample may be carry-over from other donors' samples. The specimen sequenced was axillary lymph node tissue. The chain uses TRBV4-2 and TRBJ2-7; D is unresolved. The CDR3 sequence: CASSQGVVEWDRVSRAYEQYF. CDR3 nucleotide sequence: TGTGCCAGCAGCCAAGGTGTGGTTGAGTGGGATAGGGTTAGTCGCGCCTACGAGCAGTACTTC.